These 22 T cell receptor beta chains were all obtained from the same sample, sequenced in a study of blood T cell repertoires in COVID-19. The table came from immunoSEQ multiplex PCR; TCRdb's copy has only in-frame clones and leaves some out. This table has around 200,000 clones, roughly 84% appearing once. Source material: peripheral blood. These receptors were collected from a man in his forties or fifties with active or convalescent COVID-19.

The genes are TRBV30 and TRBJ1-2, with D hard to call. There are 13 residues in the CDR3. Germline assignment: CDR1 GTSNPN and CDR2 SVGIG (reference sequence). Trimming pared 0 bases from V and 8 bases from J, leaving 13 bases between. The CDR3 here is CAWSVLGHGGYTF. DNA for the CDR3: TGTGCCTGGAGTGTATTGGGCCATGGAGGCTACACCTTC.

This clone was picked up many times. This chain uses TRBV5-1 with TRBJ1-1; 7 nucleotides line up with TRBD1. Germline V gene data show CDR1 as SGHRS and CDR2 as YFSETQ. Trimming at V came to 2 bases and at J to 1 base, leaving 5 bases not matched to a gene. The CDR3 length is 15 residues. In DNA, the CDR3 is TGCGCCAGCAGCTTTAACCGGGACAGGAACACTGAAGCTTTCTTT. Translating it yields CASSFNRDRNTEAFF.

This clone was seen a few times. CDR3 nucleotide sequence: TGTGCCAGCAGTCTAAAGGTGACAGTTGGCTACACCTTC. Encoded protein: CASSLKVTVGYTF. V gene TRBV12-3 or TRBV12-4 combines with J gene TRBJ1-2; possible D gene TRBD1, 5 bases. The V and J ends lost 5 bases and 7 bases respectively, with 14 bases between them. CDR3 length equals 13 residues.

This clone was recorded only once. The rearrangement uses TRBV18 and TRBJ2-5; the D gene is possibly TRBD2 (5 bases). V was cut by 3 bases and J by 5 bases, with 10 bases left in between. The V gene's germline CDR1 is KGHSH and CDR2 LQKENI. The CDR3 extends over 13 amino acids. The CDR3 reads CASSPAGVETQYF. CDR3 nucleotide sequence: TGTGCCAGCTCACCCGCCGGGGTGGAGACCCAGTACTTC.

V usage is TRBV28 and J usage is TRBJ2-3; 9 nucleotides align to TRBD1. CDR3 length equals 14 residues. CDR1 MDHEN and CDR2 SYDVKM come from the germline V gene. J gave up 5 bases and V 6 bases, and 6 bases lay outside the gene matches. CDR3 region: CASSRDREKDTQYF. CDR3 DNA sequence: TGTGCCAGCAGCCGGGACAGGGAAAAAGATACGCAGTATTTT.

The J gene is TRBJ1-4, the V gene TRBV7-3, with TRBD1 as a possible D gene (6 bases). Germline values: CDR1 SGHTA, CDR2 FQGTGA. Trimming left V 2 bases short and J 4 bases short, with 11 bases between. This CDR3 is built from 15 residues. The CDR3, as DNA: TGTGCCAGCAGCTTAGACAGGAACCTTAATGAAAAACTGTTTTTT. Translated: CASSLDRNLNEKLFF.

V and J are TRBV6-1 and TRBJ1-1; perhaps TRBD1 as D (6 bases). Trimming cost V 3 bases and J 4 bases, with 18 bases left between them. Germline V CDR1 and CDR2: MNHNS, SASEGT. This CDR3 is 16 amino acids long. CDR3 region: CASSESLGDIITEAFF. The CDR3 bases are TGTGCCAGCAGTGAGTCCCTCGGGGACATTATCACTGAAGCTTTCTTT.

The rearrangement links TRBV7-2 to TRBJ1-5; no definite D call. Looked up from germline, CDR1 is SGHTA and CDR2 is FQGNSA. The CDR3 sequence is 15 residues long. Trimming removed 1 base from V and 7 bases from J, with 14 bases in between. The CDR3 bases are TGTGCCAGCAGCTTAGTAGCAGAAGTCGAACAGCCCCAGCATTTT. Its translation: CASSLVAEVEQPQHF.

This clone has a handful of counts. J is TRBJ2-3 and V is TRBV4-2; D unclear. The CDR3 runs to 16 residues. CDR1 and CDR2 (germline): LGHNA, YNFKEQ. Trimming shortened V by 0 bases and J by 1 base, and 11 bases separated the two germline ends. CDR3 nucleotides: TGTGCCAGCAGCCAAGAGAGTGTTCCCCGCACAGATACGCAGTATTTT. This sequence encodes CASSQESVPRTDTQYF.

This chain uses TRBV5-1 with TRBJ2-7; D is perhaps TRBD2 (6 bases). The germline gives CDR1 SGHRS, CDR2 YFSETQ. V lost 3 bases to trimming and J lost 4 bases, with 11 bases between them. There are 13 residues in the CDR3. The DNA for the CDR3 is TGCGCCAGCAGCTCGGGGGAGTTTTACGAGCAGTACTTC. Residues: CASSSGEFYEQYF.

This chain connects TRBV6-5 to TRBJ1-1; 7 bases fit TRBD1. The V gene's germline CDR1 is MNHEY and CDR2 SVGAGI. CDR3 size: 13 residues. Germline trimming cut 7 bases from V and 4 bases from J; bases unmatched to any gene: 6. DNA of the CDR3: TGTGCCAGCAAATCAGGGGGTTTCACTGAAGCTTTCTTT. This sequence encodes CASKSGGFTEAFF.

As for this clone: A single base separates this from a much larger clone, so it may be a read error. The same CDR3 arises from other DNA sequences in this sample as well. The gene calls are TRBV7-9 and TRBJ2-3, with 8 bases aligning to TRBD2. Per germline, CDR1 SEHNR and CDR2 FQNEAQ (reference sequence). CDR3 size: 14 residues. CDR3 sequence reads: CASRGGAFTDTQYF. The DNA of the CDR3 is TGCGCCAGCCGGGGGGGGGCATTCACAGATACGCAGTATTTT.

This clone has only one observation. The CDR3 sequence: CASSQSTGGDEKLFF. In nucleotides, the CDR3 is TGTGCCAGCAGCCAATCGACAGGGGGCGATGAAAAACTGTTTTTT. The chain is built from TRBV4-2 and TRBJ1-4; 10 bases fit TRBD1. The CDR3 runs 15 residues. CDR1 and CDR2 (germline): LGHNA, YNFKEQ. Germline trimming cut 2 bases from V and 6 bases from J; bases unmatched to any gene: 3.

The rearrangement joins TRBV27 to TRBJ2-2; 7 nucleotides match TRBD1. V was pared by 6 bases and J by 0 bases, with 4 bases of the junction left unmatched. CDR1 is MNHEY, CDR2 SMNVEV, per germline (reference sequence). This CDR3 has 15 amino acids. CDR3 bases: TGTGCCAGCAGACCGGGACAGACGAACACCGGGGAGCTGTTTTTT. This sequence encodes CASRPGQTNTGELFF.

The chain's CDR3 is CASSLPAPGQGNGELFF. The CDR3 DNA is TGTGCCAGCAGCCTTCCCGCCCCGGGACAGGGGAACGGGGAGCTGTTTTTT. The chain recombines TRBV7-9 with TRBJ2-2; TRBD1 matches 10 bases. From germline, CDR1 is SEHNR and CDR2 FQNEAQ (reference sequence). V lost 5 bases, J lost 7 bases, and 13 bases stayed unmatched. This CDR3 has 17 residues. The complete variable domain, with remaining parts taken from reference TRBV7-9 and TRBJ2-2, reads DTGVSQNPRHKITKRGQNVTFRCDPISEHNRLYWYRQTLGQGPEFLTYFQNEAQLEKSRLLSDRFSAERPKGSFSTLEIQRTEQGDSAMYLCASSLPAPGQGNGELFFGEGSRLTVL.

The rearrangement uses TRBV5-1 and TRBJ2-1, with a weak D call TRBD2 (5 bases). In germline, CDR1 is SGHRS, CDR2 YFSETQ. Deletions cut 5 bases from V and 10 bases from J, with 22 bases between. The CDR3 sequence is 15 residues long. CDR3 region: CASRIDGGRAEEQFF. The CDR3 region has the DNA TGCGCCAGCAGAATTGATGGAGGAAGGGCCGAGGAGCAGTTCTTC.

As concerns this clone: A much bigger clone sits one base away, suggesting this may be a read error. The V and J genes are TRBV7-7 and TRBJ2-5; weak D call: TRBD1 (5 bases). The V end lost 5 bases, the J end lost 3 bases, and 10 bases lay between the germline ends. CDR1 and CDR2 (germline): SSHAT, FNYEAQ (reference sequence). This CDR3 region has 13 residues. The CDR3 region is CASSPLREETQYF. The CDR3 DNA follows: TGTGCCAGCAGCCCCCTCAGGGAAGAGACCCAGTACTTC.

The rearrangement uses TRBV4-3 and TRBJ1-1, with D tentatively TRBD1 (5 bases). The CDR3 totals 14 residues. V was trimmed by 0 bases and J by 7 bases, leaving 12 bases between them. Germline assignment: CDR1 LGHNA and CDR2 YSLEER. The CDR3 DNA is TGCGCCAGCAGCCAAGATACAGGTCCCCTTGAAGCTTTCTTT. As protein: CASSQDTGPLEAFF.

V usage is TRBV28 and J usage is TRBJ1-2; TRBD1 aligns across 8 bases. The germline V gene encodes CDR1 MDHEN and CDR2 SYDVKM. This CDR3 region has 14 residues. V was clipped by 5 bases and J by 4 bases; unmatched bases: 6. The DNA for the CDR3 is TGTGCCAGCAGTCCAGGGGGCCCCACCTATGGCTACACCTTC. It translates to CASSPGGPTYGYTF.

This clone has just one count. This sequence joins TRBV5-5 and TRBJ2-5, with 8 bases fitting TRBD1. The J segment lost 5 bases and the V segment lost 7 bases, leaving 16 bases of the junction unmatched. Germline assignment: CDR1 SGHKS and CDR2 YYEKEE (reference sequence). This CDR3 is 16 amino acids long. As DNA, the CDR3 is TGTGCCAGCTCCGGACAGGGCATAGCCTCCCGGGAGACCCAGTACTTC. It codes for CASSGQGIASRETQYF.

This clone was seen more than once but under ten times. This chain connects TRBV7-9 to TRBJ1-4; possible D gene TRBD1, 6 bases. The CDR3 spans 18 residues. The germline V and J ends were trimmed by 4 bases and 8 bases, with 26 bases remaining between them. From germline, CDR1 is SEHNR and CDR2 FQNEAQ (reference sequence). The CDR3 sequence is CASSSTDRRDINGEKLFF. In DNA, the CDR3 is TGTGCCAGCAGCTCCACCGACAGGCGAGATATTAATGGCGAAAAACTGTTTTTT.

The chain employs TRBV6-4 and TRBJ2-1, with 13 bases matching TRBD2. The CDR3 loop spans 15 amino acids. Trimming cost V 5 bases and J 4 bases; bases outside gene matches: 2. Germline V lookup: CDR1 MRHNA, CDR2 SNTAGT. The CDR3 coding sequence is TGTGCCAGCAGTCGACTAGCGGGGGGATACAATGAGCAGTTCTTC. It translates to CASSRLAGGYNEQFF.